The present TCR beta chain was sequenced within a study of regulatory T cells in long-lasting Graves disease. Study-wide points: It was in persistent disease that TRBV28, TRBJ1-2 and TRBJ2-5 were favored. Whereas 966 public clonotypes were shared by new patients, persistent patients shared more, at about 2,500.

To make TCR beta libraries, researchers used iRepertoire HTBI primers and Arm-PCR of CDR3 regions. Each CDR3 protein is one row after TCRdb ran MiXCR on the multiplex PCR reads. Here the sample spans around 500,000 distinct CDR3 sequences, around 12% being singletons. Time point specified: newly diagnosed GD, antithyroid drugs for less than 3 months. Following extraction of RNA from PBMCs, that RNA was used to make the TCR library. This clonotype was counted between two and nine times. Its antigen remains unidentified. This CDR3 comprises 16 residues. Looked up from germline, CDR1 is MNHEY and CDR2 is SMNVEV (reference sequence). Trimming shortened V by 7 bases and J by 0 bases, and 13 bases separated the two germline ends. This sample also appeared in a second study, on T cells in Graves' hyperthyroidism and ophthalmopathy. This second report adds: Through a model of 13 V-J features, ophthalmopathy was separated from stable hyperthyroidism.

The gene calls are TRBV27 and TRBJ1-6; no clear D. This specimen consisted of peripheral blood mononuclear cells (PBMCs), obtained at new diagnosis, from a patient treated with antithyroid drugs. This clonotype was sampled from a woman in her 30s with Graves disease. The CDR3 DNA is TGTGCCAGCACCCCCGATCCGAGCTCCTATAATTCACCCCTCCACTTT. This encodes CASTPDPSSYNSPLHF.